The TCR beta chain described here comes from a study of blood T cell repertoires in COVID-19. On the study more broadly: Acute and convalescent COVID-19 samples came from the United States, Italy and Spain.

Clones were read by immunoSEQ multiplex PCR, and TCRdb kept only the in-frame ones, dropping some. This repertoire shows 130,000 to 150,000 clones, approximately 87% found once; its top ten account for over 8.5%. Germline V gene data show CDR1 as SGHDN and CDR2 as FVKESK. There are 14 residues in the CDR3. V lost 4 bases to trimming and J lost 5 bases, with 14 bases between them. This sequence originates from a woman aged 45-65 years with active or convalescent COVID-19. Sequenced material: peripheral blood. V is TRBV14 and J is TRBJ1-2; D remains unclear. The CDR3 sequence is CASSPGSGEYGYTF. DNA of the CDR3: TGTGCCAGCAGCCCGGGAAGTGGGGAGTATGGCTACACCTTC.